The rows below give T cell receptor beta chains drawn from one sample of a study of T-cell memory formation after mild COVID-19. One entry per CDR3 protein results from TCRdb running MiXCR on the 5' RACE reads. The data contain around 130,000 distinct CDR3 sequences, 16% of them seen just once; the ten biggest clones take up roughly 13%. Material for sequencing was PBMCs or a T cell subset sorted from them (not recorded which). The receptor set was obtained from an adult woman who had mild COVID-19 (a few samples of this study predate the infection). Cell type and time point are not known. The conserved cysteine and the conserved F or W are not part of the CDR3 here. Rows may omit the clone size; those that give it use once, few, many or a size class.

v_call clone_size cdr3_aa
TRBV5-4 . ASSLMGQGNTGELF
TRBV6-5 . ASSKGGEPETQY
TRBV7-9 . ASSLALLGNNEQF
TRBV7-9 few ASSSLGGPQETQY
TRBV14 . ASSQGVGETQY
TRBV12-3/TRBV12-4 . ASSSHAGNYEQY
TRBV20-1 many SASGQETQY
TRBV20-1 . SARPGTGGSGANVLT
TRBV28 few ASSLLGTLYEQY
TRBV10-3 . AISDQVNTEAF
TRBV5-1 . ASSSTGQGTLETQY
TRBV5-1 many ASILGGTRTDTQY
TRBV12-3/TRBV12-4 many ASSAEVETQY
TRBV9 few ASSVDPVNTEAF
TRBV7-3 few ASSQPGGGTNTGELF
TRBV12-3/TRBV12-4 . ASSPGYRAF
TRBV6-4 . ASSRGAIDEQF
TRBV4-1 . ASSQDPSGRASEQY
TRBV7-2 . ASSPGGGRADTQY
TRBV18 few ASSPRSTGNTIY
TRBV30 . AWSSGGGNTIY
TRBV4-2 few ASSQAFGLARETQY
TRBV5-1 few ASSSGQRVNTEAF
TRBV27 . ASSPQGSQPQH
TRBV10-2 . ASSERSYNSPLH
TRBV13 . ASSLAGARNTEAF
TRBV7-2 few ASSLDGTFGNTQY
TRBV9 few ASSGTGTGKETQY